The clone carrying this T cell receptor beta chain was seen just once. The sample is drawn from a study of prognosis after radiotherapy for stage I lung cancer. This CDR3 has 14 residues. V gave up 0 bases and J gave up 6 bases, with 9 bases separating them. Germline CDR1 reads SGHTA; CDR2 reads FQGTGA. Two-round multiplex PCR amplified TCR beta CDR3 from genomic DNA. Gene-specific TRBV and TRBJ primers were used in PCR round one. TCRdb re-called the multiplex PCR reads with MiXCR, one entry per CDR3 protein. The sample carries roughly 30,000 distinct CDR3 sequences, 40% to 60% recorded once. The chain couples TRBV7-3 to TRBJ2-1, with D perhaps matching TRBD1 or TRBD2 (5 bases each). This TCR was sampled from a donor at least 50 years old with non-small cell lung cancer. The sequenced sample was PBMCs, obtained before or after stereotactic body radiation therapy (not recorded which). The CDR3 sequence is CASSLTGGGNEQFF. CDR3 nucleotides: TGTGCCAGCAGCTTAACTGGGGGTGGCAATGAGCAGTTCTTC.